These 31 T cell receptor beta chains were sequenced from one sample in a study of OX40 agonist ivuxolimab in advanced cancers. Generated by immunoSEQ multiplex PCR, the TCRdb table keeps only in-frame clones and is missing some. The sample holds some 91,000 clones; approximately 87% are singletons and the top ten take roughly 4.9%. Sequenced material: CD4+ or CD8+ T cells sorted from blood, taken in a trial of the OX40 agonist ivuxolimab. These receptors were obtained from an adult with an advanced solid tumor such as melanoma, head and neck, liver or kidney cancer.

This clone was seen ten or more times. V gene TRBV28 combines with J gene TRBJ2-7; D not certain. This CDR3 has 12 amino acids. From germline, CDR1 is MDHEN and CDR2 SYDVKM. The V end lost 8 bases, the J end lost 7 bases, and 15 bases lay between the germline ends. CDR3 sequence (DNA): TGTGCCAGCTCTACTGAAGTTGGGGAGCAGTACGTC. Protein product: CASSTEVGEQYV.

V usage is TRBV19 and J usage is TRBJ2-3; D unclear. CDR1 is LNHDA, CDR2 SQIVND, per germline (reference sequence). This CDR3 comprises 16 residues. Trimming removed 5 bases from V and 2 bases from J, with 17 bases in between. The CDR3: CASSPIVLSITDTQYF. CDR3 DNA: TGTGCCAGTAGTCCTATAGTCCTTTCAATCACAGATACGCAGTATTTT.

This clone showed up just once. V is TRBV29-1 and J is TRBJ1-1, with TRBD1 matching over 7 bases. Germline CDR1 is SQVTM and CDR2 is ANQGSEA. The CDR3 consists of 13 residues. J was trimmed by 4 bases and V by 7 bases; bases with no gene match: 9. DNA for the CDR3: TGCAGCGGCGCCACAGGGGCTGGCACTGAAGCTTTCTTT. Translation gives CSGATGAGTEAFF.

The chain recombines TRBV5-1 with TRBJ2-2, with 8 positions matching TRBD2. The CDR3 is 15 amino acids. J lost 4 bases, V lost 0 bases, and 2 bases had no gene match. Germline values: CDR1 SGHRS, CDR2 YFSETQ. DNA of the CDR3: TGCGCCAGCAGCTTGGGAGCGGGGGCCACCGGGGAGCTGTTTTTT. It translates to CASSLGAGATGELFF.

The V call is TRBV7-3, the J call TRBJ1-3, with D tentatively TRBD1 (5 bases). Germline assignment: CDR1 SGHTA and CDR2 FQGTGA. Trimming stripped 6 bases from V and 0 bases from J, with 12 bases between. The CDR3 sequence is 15 residues long. Here the CDR3 reads CASSLQAYSGNTIYF. CDR3 DNA sequence: TGTGCCAGCAGTCTACAGGCCTACTCTGGAAACACCATATATTTT.

V usage is TRBV11-2 and J usage is TRBJ1-2, with 8 nucleotides matching TRBD1. Germline assignment: CDR1 SGHAT and CDR2 FQNNGV. V lost 5 bases, J lost 5 bases, and 7 bases stayed unmatched. The CDR3 has 14 residues. The chain's CDR3 is CASSVPGGLYGYTF. The CDR3 coding sequence is TGTGCCAGCAGCGTTCCAGGGGGCCTGTATGGCTACACCTTC. The variable domain in full, completed from reference TRBV11-2 and TRBJ1-2, reads EAGVAQSPRYKIIEKRQSVAFWCNPISGHATLYWYQQILGQGPKLLIQFQNNGVVDDSQLPKDRFSAERLKGVDSTLKIQPAKLEDSAVYLCASSVPGGLYGYTFGSGTRLTVV.

The chain uses TRBV28 and TRBJ1-5; 8 bases line up with TRBD1. V was pared by 3 bases and J by 10 bases, with 8 bases of the junction left unmatched. From germline, CDR1 is MDHEN and CDR2 SYDVKM. CDR3 length: 14 residues. Here the CDR3 reads CASSFGDRGLPQHF. In nucleotides, the CDR3 is TGTGCCAGCAGTTTTGGAGACAGGGGCTTACCCCAGCATTTT.

The chain is built from TRBV5-1 and TRBJ1-2; 9 bases line up with TRBD1. Germline-derived CDR1 and CDR2 are SGHRS and YFSETQ. Losses at the gene ends were 4 bases for V and 8 bases for J; bases not matched to a gene: 3. This CDR3 region has 12 residues. The CDR3 loop is CASSPDRGGYTF. In nucleotides, the CDR3 is TGCGCCAGCAGCCCGGACAGGGGAGGCTACACCTTC. The full variable domain, completed using reference TRBV5-1 and TRBJ1-2, is KAGVTQTPRYLIKTRGQQVTLSCSPISGHRSVSWYQQTPGQGLQFLFEYFSETQRNKGNFPGRFSGRQFSNSRSEMNVSTLELGDSALYLCASSPDRGGYTFGSGTRLTVV.

This clone was seen more than once but under ten times. The V call is TRBV7-2, the J call TRBJ2-1; 7 nucleotides align to TRBD1. Germline trimming cut 5 bases from V and 4 bases from J; bases unmatched to any gene: 2. The CDR3 is 13 residues long. CDR1 is SGHTA and CDR2 is FQGNSA in the germline V gene. DNA for the CDR3: TGTGCCAGCAGCCCGGACAGGTACAATGAGCAGTTCTTC. This sequence encodes CASSPDRYNEQFF.

The chain has TRBV28 and TRBJ2-5; 11 positions match TRBD2. From germline, CDR1 is MDHEN and CDR2 SYDVKM. The V gene end was trimmed by 5 bases and the J gene end by 4 bases; junction bases not matched to a gene: 6. The CDR3 runs 15 residues. DNA of the CDR3: TGTGCCAGCAGTGATACTAGCGGGAGACGAGAGACCCAGTACTTC. It yields the protein CASSDTSGRRETQYF. The full variable domain, with the rest looked up from reference TRBV28 and TRBJ2-5, is DVKVTQSSRYLVKRTGEKVFLECVQDMDHENMFWYRQDPGLGLRLIYFSYDVKMKEKGDIPEGYSVSREKKERFSLILESASTNQTSMYLCASSDTSGRRETQYFGPGTRLLVL.

V and J are TRBV9 and TRBJ2-5; D ambiguous. CDR1 and CDR2 (germline): SGDLS, YYNGEE. Trimming removed 3 bases at V and 0 bases at J, with 3 bases between. CDR3 length equals 12 residues. CDR3 nucleotide sequence: TGTGCCAGCAGCGCCCACCAAGAGACCCAGTACTTC. Its protein product is CASSAHQETQYF.

The chain employs TRBV6-4 and TRBJ2-1, with TRBD2 matching 7 bases. The germline V gene encodes CDR1 MRHNA and CDR2 SNTAGT. Trimming removed 6 bases from V and 10 bases from J; junction bases left unmatched: 9. The CDR3 has 13 amino acids. In nucleotides, the CDR3 is TGTGCCAGCAGCCGACCCGGGACTATCGAGCAGTTCTTC. This sequence encodes CASSRPGTIEQFF.

In its sample, this clone was seen a few times. The chain couples TRBV4-2 to TRBJ1-3, with D possibly TRBD1 on 6 matching bases. Germline V gene data show CDR1 as LGHNA and CDR2 as YNFKEQ. This CDR3 contains 15 residues. V was trimmed by 0 bases and J by 4 bases, leaving 10 bases between them. The chain's CDR3 is CASSQDFQGGNTIYF. CDR3 DNA: TGTGCCAGCAGCCAAGATTTTCAGGGGGGAAACACCATATATTTT.

This clone occurred a few times. V and J are TRBV6-5 and TRBJ2-7; 8 bases match TRBD1. The CDR3 runs 13 residues. CDR1 and CDR2 from the germline V gene are MNHEY and SVGAGI. The junction had 2 bases not matched to a gene; V was cut back by 5 bases and J by 2 bases. DNA of the CDR3: TGTGCCAGCAGTCGACAGGGGACCTACGAGCAGTACTTC. Its translation: CASSRQGTYEQYF.

The chain links TRBV7-2 to TRBJ1-4, with D maybe TRBD1 (5 bases). Germline assignment: CDR1 SGHTA and CDR2 FQGNSA. Trimming cost V 5 bases and J 4 bases, with 11 bases left between them. The CDR3 extends over 14 amino acids. Written as DNA, the CDR3 is TGTGCCAGCAGCCGGGGACCGTTTAATGAAAAACTGTTTTTT. Translation: CASSRGPFNEKLFF.

The rearrangement uses TRBV27 and TRBJ2-7; 8 positions match TRBD1. The J segment lost 4 bases and the V segment lost 6 bases, leaving 5 bases of the junction unmatched. Germline CDR1 MNHEY, CDR2 SMNVEV (reference sequence). This CDR3 contains 13 residues. The CDR3 DNA reads as TGTGCCAGCAGCCGACAGGGGACTTACGAGCAGTACTTC. Translated, it gives CASSRQGTYEQYF.

The chain combines TRBV21-1 with TRBJ1-2; the D call TRBD1 from the table was never checked on the DNA. TRBV21-1 is recorded as a pseudogene. CDR3 length equals 16 residues. The CDR3 reads CASSGGGSGTSYGYTF. The DNA for the CDR3 is TGTGCCAGCTCAGGGGGAGGATCCGGGACATCATATGGCTACACCTTC.

The chain carries TRBV13 and TRBJ2-3; possible D gene TRBD2, 7 bases. Germline CDR1 and CDR2: PRHDT and FYEKMQ (reference sequence). There are 15 residues in the CDR3. V was trimmed by 7 bases and J by 6 bases, leaving 20 bases between them. DNA of the CDR3: TGTGCCAGCATGGTGAGGGGGAGGGGCCCGGATACGCAGTATTTT. Its protein is CASMVRGRGPDTQYF.

V is TRBV7-2 and J is TRBJ2-3; tentative D call: TRBD1 (6 bases). V was cut by 2 bases and J by 2 bases, with 11 bases left in between. Germline V gene data show CDR1 as SGHTA and CDR2 as FQGNSA. This CDR3 has 15 residues. DNA of the CDR3: TGTGCCAGCAGCTTATTGGGACAATCCACAGATACGCAGTATTTT. Protein product: CASSLLGQSTDTQYF.

This chain links TRBV28 with TRBJ1-3; 8 positions agree with TRBD1. The germline CDR1 and CDR2 sequences are MDHEN and SYDVKM. The CDR3 loop spans 14 amino acids. V lost 5 bases and J lost 4; bases outside the gene matches: 4. The CDR3 is CASSPRTGGNTIYF. The DNA of the CDR3 is TGTGCCAGCAGTCCACGGACAGGGGGAAACACCATATATTTT.

The table lists this clone with a few counts. The gene calls are TRBV20-1 and TRBJ1-1, with D uncertain. The V end lost 3 bases, the J end lost 5 bases, and 7 bases lay between the germline ends. Germline V gives CDR1 DFQATT, CDR2 SNEGSKA (reference sequence). The CDR3 length is 11 residues. Written as DNA, the CDR3 is TGCAGTGCTAGCAGGTCTACTGAAGCTTTCTTT. Protein: CSASRSTEAFF.

The DNA of the CDR3 is TGTGCCATCGCATGGACAGGCGGAGAGACCCAGTACTTC. Translation gives CAIAWTGGETQYF. The V gene is TRBV10-3, the J gene TRBJ2-5, with TRBD1 matching over 7 bases. This CDR3 comprises 13 residues. Germline CDR1 is ENHRY and CDR2 is SYGVKD. The trim removed 8 bases at V and 4 bases at J, leaving 7 bases unmatched.

This chain joins TRBV5-1 and TRBJ2-7; D is uncertain. The germline V and J ends were trimmed by 2 bases and 2 bases, with 8 bases remaining between them. The CDR3 length is 13 residues. Germline V CDR1 and CDR2: SGHRS, YFSETQ. CDR3 nucleotides: TGCGCCAGCAGCTTCCTAGACCCCTACGAGCAGTACTTC. Its translation is CASSFLDPYEQYF.

This clone was observed once. V gene TRBV2 combines with J gene TRBJ2-7, with a weak D call TRBD2 (8 bases). The V gene lost 4 bases and the J gene lost 8 bases, with 21 bases spanning the gap. CDR1 is SNHLY, CDR2 FYNNEI, per germline. There are 15 residues in the CDR3. As DNA, the CDR3 is TGTGCCAGCAGTGCCGACAGGGCGGGGGGCTCCCAGCAGTACTTC. It is translated as CASSADRAGGSQQYF.

V and J are TRBV19 and TRBJ2-1; D is unclear. The CDR3 spans 16 residues. Germline assignment: CDR1 LNHDA and CDR2 SQIVND (reference sequence). Trimming shortened V by 5 bases and J by 4 bases, and 18 bases separated the two germline ends. Written as DNA, the CDR3 is TGTGCCAGTAGTCTCACGGCCGGCTCCGGATACAATGAGCAGTTCTTC. Protein product: CASSLTAGSGYNEQFF.

The chain employs TRBV19 and TRBJ2-7, with D possibly being TRBD2 (6 bases). The ends were cut back, 3 bases at V and 0 bases at J, with 15 bases in the middle. The CDR3 runs 16 residues. Germline-derived CDR1 and CDR2 are LNHDA and SQIVND (reference sequence). The CDR3 region has the DNA TGTGCCAGTAGTATCCCGGGACTCCGTAACTCCTACGAGCAGTACTTC. Residues: CASSIPGLRNSYEQYF.

This chain joins TRBV19 and TRBJ2-6, with D possibly TRBD1 on 6 matching bases. CDR1 and CDR2 from the germline V gene are LNHDA and SQIVND (reference sequence). The CDR3 runs 16 residues. V lost 1 base and J lost 0, with 7 bases in between. CDR3 residues: CASSIGQASGANVLTF. As DNA, the CDR3 is TGTGCCAGTAGTATAGGACAGGCCTCTGGGGCCAACGTCCTGACTTTC.

The chain uses TRBV27 and TRBJ2-7, with 8 bases that match TRBD2. The ends lost 8 bases at V and 0 bases at J; junction bases unmatched: 15. The CDR3 totals 17 residues. Per germline, CDR1 MNHEY and CDR2 SMNVEV (reference sequence). CDR3 sequence reads: CASPTRRGGPSSYEQYV. The CDR3 nucleotides read TGTGCCAGCCCTACTCGCCGGGGGGGACCCAGCTCCTACGAGCAGTACGTC.

The chain joins TRBV7-2 to TRBJ2-7; no clear D. Germline assignment: CDR1 SGHTA and CDR2 FQGNSA. The CDR3 runs to 15 residues. V lost 4 bases to trimming and J lost 4 bases, with 17 bases between them. The CDR3 loop reads CASSSHNGPQYEQYF. As DNA, the CDR3 is TGTGCCAGCAGCTCGCATAACGGACCCCAGTACGAGCAGTACTTC.

The chain links TRBV6-1 to TRBJ1-3, with a possible D match to TRBD1 (5 bases). Germline-derived CDR1 and CDR2 are MNHNS and SASEGT. CDR3 length: 14 amino acids. The V gene lost 5 bases and the J gene lost 4 bases, with 12 bases spanning the gap. The CDR3 protein is CASSHQGAGNTIYF. The CDR3 nucleotides are TGTGCCAGCAGTCATCAGGGTGCGGGAAACACCATATATTTT.

The gene calls are TRBV5-4 and TRBJ1-1, with 7 bases fitting TRBD1. Germline V CDR1 and CDR2: SGHNT, YYREEE (reference sequence). The CDR3 loop spans 15 amino acids. The V gene end was trimmed by 5 bases and the J gene end by 1 base; junction bases not matched to a gene: 8. CDR3 coding DNA: TGTGCCAGCAGAACTAAACAGGGGTCGAACACTGAAGCTTTCTTT. Its translation: CASRTKQGSNTEAFF.